This TCR beta chain appears in the sequencing data of a study of shared clonotypes between healthy human individuals. Study conclusions and caveats: Though the depth was large, rarefaction showed that sorted-subset sequencing was incomplete. Clonotype sharing across several donors was observed for 4% to 6.5% of naive CD4 clonotypes.

A word on this clone: The antigen is undetermined.

Source study methods: Junction-only sequences without quality scores were provided by ImmunoSEQ, so filtering was different. Assay used: immunoSEQ multiplex PCR; TCRdb lists only in-frame clones, some missing. The V and J calls and clone size come from that table; D and trimming were worked out from the DNA. The profile covers around 550,000 clones, with 90% to 96% appearing a single time and under 0.06% taken by the ten largest. The germline gives CDR1 MDHEN, CDR2 SYDVKM. Trimming removed 7 bases at V and 2 bases at J, with 26 bases between. CDR3 length: 18 amino acids. There were only Caucasian adults among the donors, and all lived in Nashville, Tennessee.

The source material was naive CD4+ T cells sorted from blood. Subset denoted: CD45RA+ positively selected. This receptor was identified in a woman aged 25-40 years in good health. The V and J genes are TRBV28 and TRBJ2-5; D possibly corresponds to TRBD2 (6 bases). The DNA for the CDR3 is TGTGCCAGCAAGGGAAGAAAGTGGGGAGGCCGATCACAAGAGACCCAGTACTTC. Translation: CASKGRKWGGRSQETQYF.